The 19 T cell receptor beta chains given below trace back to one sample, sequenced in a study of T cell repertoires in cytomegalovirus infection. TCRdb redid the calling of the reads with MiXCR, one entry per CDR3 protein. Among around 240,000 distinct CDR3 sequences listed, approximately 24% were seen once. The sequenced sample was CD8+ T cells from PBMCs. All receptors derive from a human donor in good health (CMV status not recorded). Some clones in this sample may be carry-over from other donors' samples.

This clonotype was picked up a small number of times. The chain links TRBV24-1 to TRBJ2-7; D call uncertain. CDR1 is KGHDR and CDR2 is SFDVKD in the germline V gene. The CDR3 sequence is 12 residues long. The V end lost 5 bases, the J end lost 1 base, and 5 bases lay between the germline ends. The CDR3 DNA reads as TGTGCCACCAGTGGTAGTTCCTACGAGCAGTACTTC. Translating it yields CATSGSSYEQYF.

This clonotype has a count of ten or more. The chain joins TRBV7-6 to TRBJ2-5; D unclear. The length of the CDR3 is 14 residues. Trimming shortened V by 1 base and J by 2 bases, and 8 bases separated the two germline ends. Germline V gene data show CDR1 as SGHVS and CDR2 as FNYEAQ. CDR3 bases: TGTGCCAGCAGCTTAGGCAGCAATCAAGAGACCCAGTACTTC. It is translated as CASSLGSNQETQYF.

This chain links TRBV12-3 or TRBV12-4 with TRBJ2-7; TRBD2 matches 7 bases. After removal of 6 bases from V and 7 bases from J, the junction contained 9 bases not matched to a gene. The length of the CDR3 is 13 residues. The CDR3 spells CASSSGAAGEQYF. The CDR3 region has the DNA TGTGCCAGCAGCTCCGGGGCAGCGGGAGAGCAGTACTTC.

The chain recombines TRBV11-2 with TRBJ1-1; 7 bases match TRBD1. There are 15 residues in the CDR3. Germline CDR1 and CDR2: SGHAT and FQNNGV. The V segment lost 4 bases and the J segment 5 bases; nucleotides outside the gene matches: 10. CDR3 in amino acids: CASSSFRQGETEAFF. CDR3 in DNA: TGTGCCAGCAGCTCGTTTAGGCAGGGGGAGACTGAAGCTTTCTTT.

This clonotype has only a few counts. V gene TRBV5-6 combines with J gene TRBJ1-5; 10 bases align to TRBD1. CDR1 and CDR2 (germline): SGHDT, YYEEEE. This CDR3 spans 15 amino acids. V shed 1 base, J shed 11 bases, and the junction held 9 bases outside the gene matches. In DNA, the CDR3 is TGTGCCAGCAGCTTGTGGACAGGGGGGTTGTGGGCCCAGCATTTT. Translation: CASSLWTGGLWAQHF.

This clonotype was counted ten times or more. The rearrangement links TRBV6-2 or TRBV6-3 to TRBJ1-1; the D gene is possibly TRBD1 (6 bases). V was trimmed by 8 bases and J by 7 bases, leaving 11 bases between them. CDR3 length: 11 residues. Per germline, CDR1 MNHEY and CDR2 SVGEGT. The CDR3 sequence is CASATGYEAFF. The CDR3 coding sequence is TGTGCCAGCGCTACAGGGTATGAAGCTTTCTTT.

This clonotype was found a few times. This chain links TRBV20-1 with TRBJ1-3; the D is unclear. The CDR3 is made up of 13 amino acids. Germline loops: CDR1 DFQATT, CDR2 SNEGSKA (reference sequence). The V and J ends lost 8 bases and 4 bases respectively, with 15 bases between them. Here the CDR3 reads CSCYELEGNTIYF. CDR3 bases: TGCAGTTGCTACGAGTTAGAGGGAAACACCATATATTTT.

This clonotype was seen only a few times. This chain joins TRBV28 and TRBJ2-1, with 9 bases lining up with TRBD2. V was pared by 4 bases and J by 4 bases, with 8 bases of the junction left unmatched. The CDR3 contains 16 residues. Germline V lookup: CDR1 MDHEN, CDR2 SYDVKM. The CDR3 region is CASSSAGGRIYNEQFF. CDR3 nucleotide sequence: TGTGCCAGCAGTTCAGCGGGGGGAAGAATTTACAATGAGCAGTTCTTC.

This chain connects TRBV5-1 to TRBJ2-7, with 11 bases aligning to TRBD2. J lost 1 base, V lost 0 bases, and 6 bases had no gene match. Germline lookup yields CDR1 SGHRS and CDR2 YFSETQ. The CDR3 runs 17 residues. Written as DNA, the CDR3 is TGCGCCAGCAGCTTGGGACTAGCGGGGAGAGAATCCTACGAGCAGTACTTC. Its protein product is CASSLGLAGRESYEQYF.

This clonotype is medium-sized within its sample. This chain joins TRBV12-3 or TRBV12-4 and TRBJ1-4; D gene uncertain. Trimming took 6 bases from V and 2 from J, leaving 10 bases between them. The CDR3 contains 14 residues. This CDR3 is CASSLTGTNEKLFF. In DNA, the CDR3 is TGTGCCAGCAGCCTAACTGGGACTAATGAAAAACTGTTTTTT.

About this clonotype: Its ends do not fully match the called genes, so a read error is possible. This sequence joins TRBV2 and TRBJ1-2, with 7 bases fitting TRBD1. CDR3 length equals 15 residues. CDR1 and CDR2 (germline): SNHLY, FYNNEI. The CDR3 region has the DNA TGTGCCAGCACCGTGGGGACAGCTAACCATTATGGCTACAACTTC. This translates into CASTVGTANHYGYNF.

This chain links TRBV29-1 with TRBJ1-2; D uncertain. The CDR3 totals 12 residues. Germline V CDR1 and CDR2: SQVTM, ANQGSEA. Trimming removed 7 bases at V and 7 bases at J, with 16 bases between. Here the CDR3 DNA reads TGCAGCGCTGCAGAAGGGTGGGGTGGCTACACCTTC. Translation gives CSAAEGWGGYTF.

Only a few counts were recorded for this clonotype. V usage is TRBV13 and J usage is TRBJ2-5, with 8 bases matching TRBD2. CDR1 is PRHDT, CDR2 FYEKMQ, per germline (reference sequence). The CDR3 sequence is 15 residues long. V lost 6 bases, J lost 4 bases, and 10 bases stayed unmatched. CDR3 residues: CASSSRGGIGETQYF. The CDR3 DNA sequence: TGTGCCAGCAGTTCCCGGGGGGGCATAGGAGAGACCCAGTACTTC. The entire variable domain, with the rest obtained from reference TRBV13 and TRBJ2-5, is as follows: AAGVIQSPRHLIKEKRETATLKCYPIPRHDTVYWYQQGPGQDPQFLISFYEKMQSDKGSIPDRFSAQQFSDYHSELNMSSLELGDSALYFCASSSRGGIGETQYFGPGTRLLVL.

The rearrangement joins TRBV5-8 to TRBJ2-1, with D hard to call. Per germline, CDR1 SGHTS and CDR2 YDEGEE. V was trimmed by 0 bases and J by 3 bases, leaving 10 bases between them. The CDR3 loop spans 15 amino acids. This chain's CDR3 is CASSLDLLGYNEQFF. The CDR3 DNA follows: TGTGCCAGCAGCTTGGACCTGTTGGGCTACAATGAGCAGTTCTTC.

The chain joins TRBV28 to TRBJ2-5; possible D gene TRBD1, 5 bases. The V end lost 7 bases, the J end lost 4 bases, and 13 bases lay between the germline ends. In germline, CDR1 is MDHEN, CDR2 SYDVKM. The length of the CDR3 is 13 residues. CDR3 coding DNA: TGTGCCAGCACGGGCAGGGTGGGAGAGACCCAGTACTTC. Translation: CASTGRVGETQYF. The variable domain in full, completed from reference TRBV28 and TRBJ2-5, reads DVKVTQSSRYLVKRTGEKVFLECVQDMDHENMFWYRQDPGLGLRLIYFSYDVKMKEKGDIPEGYSVSREKKERFSLILESASTNQTSMYLCASTGRVGETQYFGPGTRLLVL.

This CDR3 reads CASSPRGPPYNEQFF. The DNA for the CDR3 is TGTGCCAGCAGTCCCAGGGGGCCACCCTACAATGAGCAGTTCTTC. The chain is built from TRBV2 and TRBJ2-1; 8 bases match TRBD1. Germline V gene data show CDR1 as SNHLY and CDR2 as FYNNEI. The CDR3 runs 15 residues. The J segment lost 2 bases and the V segment lost 5 bases, leaving 5 bases of the junction unmatched.

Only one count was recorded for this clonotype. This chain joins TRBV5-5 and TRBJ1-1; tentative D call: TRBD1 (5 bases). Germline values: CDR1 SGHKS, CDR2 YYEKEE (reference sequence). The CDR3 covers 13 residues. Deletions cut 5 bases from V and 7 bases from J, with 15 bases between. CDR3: CASSWGGPVEAFF. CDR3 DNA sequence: TGTGCCAGCAGTTGGGGGGGACCTGTTGAAGCTTTCTTT.

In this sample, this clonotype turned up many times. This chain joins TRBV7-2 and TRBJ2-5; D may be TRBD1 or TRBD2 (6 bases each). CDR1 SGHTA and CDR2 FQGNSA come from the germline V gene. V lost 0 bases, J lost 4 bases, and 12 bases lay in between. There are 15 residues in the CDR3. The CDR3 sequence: CASSLAGGQLETQYF. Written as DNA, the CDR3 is TGTGCCAGCAGCTTAGCGGGGGGCCAGTTAGAGACCCAGTACTTC. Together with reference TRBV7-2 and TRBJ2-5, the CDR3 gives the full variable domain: GAGVSQSPSNKVTEKGKDVELRCDPISGHTALYWYRQSLGQGLEFLIYFQGNSAPDKSGLPSDRFSAERTGGSVSTLTIQRTQQEDSAVYLCASSLAGGQLETQYFGPGTRLLVL.

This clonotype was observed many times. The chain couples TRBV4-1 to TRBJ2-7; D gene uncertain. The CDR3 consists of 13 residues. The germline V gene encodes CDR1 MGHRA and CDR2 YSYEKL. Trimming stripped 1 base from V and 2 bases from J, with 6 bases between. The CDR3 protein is CASSQVLTYEQYF. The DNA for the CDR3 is TGCGCCAGCAGCCAAGTACTAACCTACGAGCAGTACTTC.